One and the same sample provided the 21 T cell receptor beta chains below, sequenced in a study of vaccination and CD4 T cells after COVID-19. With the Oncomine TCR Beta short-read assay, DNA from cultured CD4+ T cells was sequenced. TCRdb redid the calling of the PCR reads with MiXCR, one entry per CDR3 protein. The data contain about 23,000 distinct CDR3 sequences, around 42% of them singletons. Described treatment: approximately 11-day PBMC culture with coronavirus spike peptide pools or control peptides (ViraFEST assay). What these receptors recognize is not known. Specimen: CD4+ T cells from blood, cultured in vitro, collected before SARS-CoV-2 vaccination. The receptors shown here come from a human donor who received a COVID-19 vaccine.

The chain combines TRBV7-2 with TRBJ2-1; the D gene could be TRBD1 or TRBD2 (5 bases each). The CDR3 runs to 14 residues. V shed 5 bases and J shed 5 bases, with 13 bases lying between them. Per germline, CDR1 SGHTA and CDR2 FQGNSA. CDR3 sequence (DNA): TGTGCCAGCAGCCCCCGGACGGGACACAATGAGCAGTTCTTC. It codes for CASSPRTGHNEQFF. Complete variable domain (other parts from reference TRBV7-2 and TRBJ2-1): GAGVSQSPSNKVTEKGKDVELRCDPISGHTALYWYRQSLGQGLEFLIYFQGNSAPDKSGLPSDRFSAERTGGSVSTLTIQRTQQEDSAVYLCASSPRTGHNEQFFGPGTRLTVL.

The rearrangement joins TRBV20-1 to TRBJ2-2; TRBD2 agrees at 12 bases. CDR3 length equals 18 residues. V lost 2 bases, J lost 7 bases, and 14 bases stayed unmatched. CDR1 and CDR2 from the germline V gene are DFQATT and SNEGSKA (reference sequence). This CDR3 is CSARPLAGGPPQVGELFF. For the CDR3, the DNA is TGCAGTGCTAGACCACTAGCGGGGGGCCCCCCTCAGGTCGGGGAGCTGTTTTTT.

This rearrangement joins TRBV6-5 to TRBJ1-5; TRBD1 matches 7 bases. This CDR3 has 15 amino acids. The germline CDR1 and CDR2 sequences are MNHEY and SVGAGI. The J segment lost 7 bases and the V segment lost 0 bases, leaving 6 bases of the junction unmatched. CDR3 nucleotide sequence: TGTGCCAGCAGTTACTCGTTCAGGGGGGAACAGCCCCAGCATTTT. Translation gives CASSYSFRGEQPQHF.

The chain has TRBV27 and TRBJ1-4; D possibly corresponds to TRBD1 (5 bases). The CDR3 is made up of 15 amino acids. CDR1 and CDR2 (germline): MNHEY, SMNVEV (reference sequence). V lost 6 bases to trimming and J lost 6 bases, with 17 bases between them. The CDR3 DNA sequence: TGTGCCAGCAGAAAAAGCGGGGGAGGTTATGAAAAACTGTTTTTT. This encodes CASRKSGGGYEKLFF.

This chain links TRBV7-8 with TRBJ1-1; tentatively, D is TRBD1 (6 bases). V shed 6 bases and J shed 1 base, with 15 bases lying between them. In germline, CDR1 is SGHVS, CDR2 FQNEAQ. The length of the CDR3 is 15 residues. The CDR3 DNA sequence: TGTGCCAGCAGGCCCACAGGGAAGCCGAACACTGAAGCTTTCTTT. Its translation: CASRPTGKPNTEAFF.

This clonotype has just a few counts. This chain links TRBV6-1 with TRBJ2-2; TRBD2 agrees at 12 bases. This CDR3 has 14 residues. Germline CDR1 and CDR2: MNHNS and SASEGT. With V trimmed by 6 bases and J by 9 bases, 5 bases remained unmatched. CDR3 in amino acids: CASRETSGGRELFF. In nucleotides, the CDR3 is TGTGCCAGCAGAGAGACTAGCGGGGGCCGGGAGCTGTTTTTT.

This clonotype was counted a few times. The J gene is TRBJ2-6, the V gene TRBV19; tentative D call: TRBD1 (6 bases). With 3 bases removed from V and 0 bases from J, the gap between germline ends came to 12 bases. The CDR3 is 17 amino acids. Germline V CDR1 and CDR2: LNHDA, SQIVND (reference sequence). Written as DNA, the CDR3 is TGTGCCAGTAGTATCACAGGGATATCCTCTGGGGCCAACGTCCTGACTTTC. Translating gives CASSITGISSGANVLTF. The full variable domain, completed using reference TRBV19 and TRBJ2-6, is DGGITQSPKYLFRKEGQNVTLSCEQNLNHDAMYWYRQDPGQGLRLIYYSQIVNDFQKGDIAEGYSVSREKKESFPLTVTSAQKNPTAFYLCASSITGISSGANVLTFGAGSRLTVL.

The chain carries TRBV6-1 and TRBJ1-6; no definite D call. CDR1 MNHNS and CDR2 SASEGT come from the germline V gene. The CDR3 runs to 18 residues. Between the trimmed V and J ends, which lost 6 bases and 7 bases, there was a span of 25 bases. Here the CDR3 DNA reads TGTGCCAGCAGGCGAAGGACGTTAGGCCGAACATTAAATTCACCCCTCCACTTT. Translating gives CASRRRTLGRTLNSPLHF.

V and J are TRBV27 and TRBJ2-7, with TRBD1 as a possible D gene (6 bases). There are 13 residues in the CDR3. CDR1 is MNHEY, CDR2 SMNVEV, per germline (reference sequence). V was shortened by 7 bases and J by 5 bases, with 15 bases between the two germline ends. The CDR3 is CASKTGSGDEQYF. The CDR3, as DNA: TGTGCCAGCAAAACAGGGTCTGGTGACGAGCAGTACTTC.

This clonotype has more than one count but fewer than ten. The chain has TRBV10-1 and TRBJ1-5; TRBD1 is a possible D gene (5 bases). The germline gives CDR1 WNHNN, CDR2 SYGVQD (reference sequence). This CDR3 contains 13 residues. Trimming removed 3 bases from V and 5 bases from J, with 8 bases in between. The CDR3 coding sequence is TGCGCCAGCAGTGAAGGCAGGGATCAGCCCCAGCATTTT. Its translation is CASSEGRDQPQHF.

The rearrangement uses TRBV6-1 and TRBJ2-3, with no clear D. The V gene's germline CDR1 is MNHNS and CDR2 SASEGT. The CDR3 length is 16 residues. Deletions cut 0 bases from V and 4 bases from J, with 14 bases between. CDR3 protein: CASSEAVQLSSDTQYF. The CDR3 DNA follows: TGTGCCAGCAGTGAAGCTGTCCAGCTTAGTTCAGATACGCAGTATTTT.

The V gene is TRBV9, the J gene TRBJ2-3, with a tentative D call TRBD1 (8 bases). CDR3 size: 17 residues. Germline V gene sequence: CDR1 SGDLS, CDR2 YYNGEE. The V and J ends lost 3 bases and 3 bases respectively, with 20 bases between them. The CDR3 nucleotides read TGTGCCAGCAGCGCACACCAAGGACAGGGAGGGACAGATACGCAGTATTTT. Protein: CASSAHQGQGGTDTQYF.

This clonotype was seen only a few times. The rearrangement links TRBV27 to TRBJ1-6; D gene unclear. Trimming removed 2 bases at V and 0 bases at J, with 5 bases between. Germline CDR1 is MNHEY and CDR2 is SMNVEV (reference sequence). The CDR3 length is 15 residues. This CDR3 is CASSLESSYNSPLHF. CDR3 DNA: TGTGCCAGCAGTTTAGAAAGCTCCTATAATTCACCCCTCCACTTT.

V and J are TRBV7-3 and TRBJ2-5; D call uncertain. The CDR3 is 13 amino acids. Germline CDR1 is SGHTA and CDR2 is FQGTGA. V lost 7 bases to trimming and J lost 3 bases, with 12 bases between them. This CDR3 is CASTQFPEETQYF. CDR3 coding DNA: TGTGCCAGCACCCAATTTCCCGAAGAGACCCAGTACTTC. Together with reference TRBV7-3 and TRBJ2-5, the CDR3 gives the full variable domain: GAGVSQTPSNKVTEKGKYVELRCDPISGHTALYWYRQSLGQGPEFLIYFQGTGAADDSGLPNDRFFAVRPEGSVSTLKIQRTERGDSAVYLCASTQFPEETQYFGPGTRLLVL.

DNA of the CDR3: TGTGCCAGCAGCTTAGGACGGTCCCAAGGAGGCTACACCTTC. Its translation is CASSLGRSQGGYTF. V and J are TRBV7-3 and TRBJ1-2; D gene ambiguous. V lost 2 bases, J lost 8 bases, and 15 bases lay in between. The CDR3 contains 14 residues. The germline V gene encodes CDR1 SGHTA and CDR2 FQGTGA.

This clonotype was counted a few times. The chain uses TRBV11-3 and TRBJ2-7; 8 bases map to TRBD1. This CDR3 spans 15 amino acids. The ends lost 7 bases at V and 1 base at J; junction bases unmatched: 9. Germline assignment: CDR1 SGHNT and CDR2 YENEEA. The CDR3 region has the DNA TGTGCCAGCACCTTTGGGACAGGCGATTCCTACGAGCAGTACTTC. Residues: CASTFGTGDSYEQYF.

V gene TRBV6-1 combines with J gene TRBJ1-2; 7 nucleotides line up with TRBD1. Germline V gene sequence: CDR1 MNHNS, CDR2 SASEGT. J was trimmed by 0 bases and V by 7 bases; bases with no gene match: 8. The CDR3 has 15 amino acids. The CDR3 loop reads CASTGDRPTNYGYTF. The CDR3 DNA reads TGTGCCAGCACTGGGGACAGACCAACTAACTATGGCTACACCTTC.

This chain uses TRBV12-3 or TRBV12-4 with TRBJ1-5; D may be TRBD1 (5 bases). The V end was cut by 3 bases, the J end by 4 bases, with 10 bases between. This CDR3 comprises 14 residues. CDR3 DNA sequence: TGTGCCAGCAGTTTTTTGAGGGGTAATCAGCCCCAGCATTTT. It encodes CASSFLRGNQPQHF.

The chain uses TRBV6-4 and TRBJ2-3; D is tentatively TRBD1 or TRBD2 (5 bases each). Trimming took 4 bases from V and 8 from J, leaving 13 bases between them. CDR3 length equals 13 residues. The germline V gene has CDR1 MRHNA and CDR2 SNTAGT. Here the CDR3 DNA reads TGTGCCAGCAGTGCAATTTCAGGGAGTACGCAGTATTTT. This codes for CASSAISGSTQYF.

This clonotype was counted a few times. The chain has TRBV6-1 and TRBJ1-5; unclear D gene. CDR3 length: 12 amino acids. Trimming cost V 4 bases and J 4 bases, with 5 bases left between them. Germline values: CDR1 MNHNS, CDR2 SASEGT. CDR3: CASSVSNQPQHF. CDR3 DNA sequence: TGTGCCAGCAGTGTGTCAAATCAGCCCCAGCATTTT.

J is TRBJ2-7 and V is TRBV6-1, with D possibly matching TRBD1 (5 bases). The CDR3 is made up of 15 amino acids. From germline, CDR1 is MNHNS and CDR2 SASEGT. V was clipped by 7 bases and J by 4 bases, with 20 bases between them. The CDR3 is CASTSPAAGSYEQYF. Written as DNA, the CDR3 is TGTGCCAGCACCTCCCCGGCGGCAGGGTCTTACGAGCAGTACTTC.